This entry lists 27 T cell receptor beta chains sequenced from one sample in a study of blood T cell repertoires in COVID-19. Assay: immunoSEQ multiplex PCR; the TCRdb copy retains only in-frame clones and omits some. The data show roughly 120,000 clones, with approximately 80% seen just once and 15% to 20% held by the top ten. The sample consisted of peripheral blood. The origin of the receptors is a woman aged 60 to 75 with acute or convalescent COVID-19.

This rearrangement joins TRBV7-8 to TRBJ1-4; D gene ambiguous. The germline gives CDR1 SGHVS, CDR2 FQNEAQ. The CDR3 spans 14 residues. The V and J ends lost 2 bases and 6 bases respectively, with 10 bases between them. The CDR3 nucleotides are TGTGCCAGCAGCTTATTTCGGGGTGATGAAAAACTGTTTTTT. It is translated as CASSLFRGDEKLFF. The variable domain in full, with the rest retrieved from reference TRBV7-8 and TRBJ1-4, is GAGVSQSPRYKVAKRGQDVALRCDPISGHVSLFWYQQALGQGPEFLTYFQNEAQLDKSGLPSDRFFAERPEGSVSTLKIQRTQQEDSAVYLCASSLFRGDEKLFFGSGTQLSVL.

CDR3: CASSYAANSPLHF. The CDR3 DNA reads as TGTGCCAGCAGTTACGCGGCGAATTCACCCCTCCACTTT. V gene TRBV6-2 or TRBV6-3 combines with J gene TRBJ1-6; D uncertain. The germline V gene encodes CDR1 MNHEY and CDR2 SVGEGT. V shed 2 bases and J shed 7 bases, with 6 bases lying between them. The CDR3 spans 13 residues.

This chain links TRBV11-2 with TRBJ2-3; TRBD2 matches 8 bases. CDR1 and CDR2 from the germline V gene are SGHAT and FQNNGV. The V and J ends lost 5 bases and 3 bases, in that order; junction bases with no gene match: 7. The CDR3 has 15 residues. The CDR3 reads CASSLRLARTDTQYF. DNA of the CDR3: TGTGCCAGCAGCCTGAGACTAGCGAGAACAGATACGCAGTATTTT.

The chain couples TRBV7-2 to TRBJ2-5; 9 nucleotides agree with TRBD1. CDR1 is SGHTA and CDR2 is FQGNSA in the germline V gene. After removal of 4 bases from V and 5 bases from J, the junction contained 8 bases not matched to a gene. The CDR3 is 15 residues long. DNA for the CDR3: TGTGCCAGCAGCTCCGGGACAGGGCTAGCGGAGACCCAGTACTTC. Protein product: CASSSGTGLAETQYF.

The chain recombines TRBV30 with TRBJ1-6; 9 bases map to TRBD1. The CDR3 length is 16 residues. Germline V gene data show CDR1 as GTSNPN and CDR2 as SVGIG (reference sequence). V gave up 2 bases and J gave up 10 bases; unmatched junction bases: 12. DNA of the CDR3: TGTGCCTGGAGTAGGAGAACGGGACAGGGTGACTCACCCCTCCACTTT. Translation gives CAWSRRTGQGDSPLHF.

V and J are TRBV3-1 (or the pseudogene TRBV3-2) and TRBJ2-2, with 8 nucleotides matching TRBD1. Per the germline V gene, CDR1 is LGHDT and CDR2 is YNNKEL (reference sequence). J was trimmed by 0 bases and V by 5 bases; bases with no gene match: 2. This CDR3 has 15 residues. The CDR3 here is CASSGDRTNTGELFF. Here the CDR3 DNA reads TGTGCCAGCAGCGGGGACAGGACGAACACCGGGGAGCTGTTTTTT.

V gene TRBV19 combines with J gene TRBJ2-2, with D possibly being TRBD1 (6 bases). The germline CDR1 and CDR2 sequences are LNHDA and SQIVND (reference sequence). This CDR3 is 15 amino acids long. The V gene lost 5 bases and the J gene lost 4 bases, with 14 bases spanning the gap. The CDR3 spells CASSSQQGITGELFF. Here the CDR3 DNA reads TGTGCCAGTAGTTCCCAACAGGGAATCACCGGGGAGCTGTTTTTT. Full variable domain (remainder filled in from reference TRBV19 and TRBJ2-2): DGGITQSPKYLFRKEGQNVTLSCEQNLNHDAMYWYRQDPGQGLRLIYYSQIVNDFQKGDIAEGYSVSREKKESFPLTVTSAQKNPTAFYLCASSSQQGITGELFFGEGSRLTVL.

The V call is TRBV10-3, the J call TRBJ1-2; 8 positions agree with TRBD1. The CDR3 runs to 16 residues. V lost 8 bases, J lost 6 bases, and 17 bases stayed unmatched. Germline loops: CDR1 ENHRY, CDR2 SYGVKD. The CDR3 protein is CAIPYTGGRGYHGYTF. DNA of the CDR3: TGTGCCATCCCCTATACAGGGGGTCGAGGCTACCATGGCTACACCTTC.

This chain links TRBV12-5 with TRBJ1-5; 7 positions match TRBD1. With V trimmed by 7 bases and J by 3 bases, 6 bases remained unmatched. Germline-derived CDR1 and CDR2 are LGHNT and FRNRAP. This CDR3 is built from 14 residues. In DNA, the CDR3 is TGTGCTAGTGTAAGTCAGGGGGTCAATCAGCCCCAGCATTTT. The encoded protein is CASVSQGVNQPQHF.

This clone was observed once. The chain links TRBV6-6 to TRBJ2-7, with 9 bases fitting TRBD1. With V trimmed by 7 bases and J by 0 bases, 4 bases remained unmatched. The CDR3 has 14 amino acids. Germline V CDR1 and CDR2: MNHNY, SVGAGI (reference sequence). For the CDR3, the DNA is TGTGCCAGCACCACAGGGGGCCGCTCCTACGAGCAGTACTTC. Protein: CASTTGGRSYEQYF.

The chain links TRBV20-1 to TRBJ2-3; 12 nucleotides match TRBD2. J gave up 2 bases and V 3 bases, and 6 bases lay outside the gene matches. CDR1 is DFQATT, CDR2 SNEGSKA, per germline (reference sequence). The CDR3 runs to 16 residues. CDR3 sequence (DNA): TGCAGTGCTAGTAAACTAGCGGGGGGATTCACAGATACGCAGTATTTT. Protein product: CSASKLAGGFTDTQYF.

The J gene is TRBJ1-1, the V gene TRBV7-8; no reliable D call. The CDR3 is made up of 13 amino acids. Between the trimmed V and J ends, which lost 7 bases and 2 bases, there was a span of 11 bases. Per germline, CDR1 SGHVS and CDR2 FQNEAQ. The CDR3: CASTPDTNTEAFF. The CDR3 nucleotides read TGTGCCAGCACCCCTGACACCAACACTGAAGCTTTCTTT.

The rearrangement links TRBV18 to TRBJ2-7, with D perhaps matching TRBD1 (5 bases). The CDR3 sequence is 17 residues long. V was shortened by 3 bases and J by 0 bases, with 18 bases between the two germline ends. Per germline, CDR1 KGHSH and CDR2 LQKENI. Here the CDR3 reads CASSPVFQGLPSYEQYF. Here the CDR3 DNA reads TGTGCCAGCTCACCTGTTTTTCAGGGCCTACCCTCCTACGAGCAGTACTTC.

The rearrangement joins TRBV3-1 (or the pseudogene TRBV3-2) to TRBJ1-6, with D uncertain. The germline CDR1 and CDR2 sequences are LGHDT and YNNKEL (reference sequence). This CDR3 comprises 13 residues. Trimming took off 2 bases at V and 8 bases at J, with 7 bases between the two ends. CDR3 amino acids: CASSQSLDSPLHF. In DNA, the CDR3 is TGTGCCAGCAGCCAAAGCTTGGATTCACCCCTCCACTTT.

The chain combines TRBV4-1 with TRBJ1-5; no reliable D call. Germline values: CDR1 MGHRA, CDR2 YSYEKL. Trimming took 2 bases from V and 2 from J, leaving 13 bases between them. The CDR3 contains 16 residues. The DNA for the CDR3 is TGCGCCAGCAGCCAACTCCGCTCAGGCGGCAATCAGCCCCAGCATTTT. Translated: CASSQLRSGGNQPQHF.

The gene calls are TRBV4-1 and TRBJ2-2, with 9 bases aligning to TRBD2. The CDR3 spans 17 residues. V gave up 1 base and J gave up 5 bases; unmatched junction bases: 8. Per germline, CDR1 MGHRA and CDR2 YSYEKL. CDR3 coding DNA: TGCGCCAGCAGCCAAGGGGGAGGGCTAGCGGGGACCGGGGAGCTGTTTTTT. Translation gives CASSQGGGLAGTGELFF.

The J gene is TRBJ2-7, the V gene TRBV27, with TRBD1 matching 7 bases. J was trimmed by 4 bases and V by 4 bases; bases with no gene match: 4. CDR1 and CDR2 from the germline V gene are MNHEY and SMNVEV (reference sequence). The CDR3 loop spans 13 amino acids. CDR3 DNA sequence: TGTGCCAGCAGTTGGAACAGGGGTTACGAGCAGTACTTC. Protein product: CASSWNRGYEQYF.

The chain uses TRBV24-1 and TRBJ1-5, with 9 nucleotides matching TRBD1. After removal of 4 bases from V and 4 bases from J, the junction contained 7 bases not matched to a gene. CDR1 and CDR2 (germline): KGHDR, SFDVKD. The CDR3 has 16 amino acids. The CDR3 bases are TGTGCCACCAGTGACTCACAGGGGGCGCGGAATCAGCCCCAGCATTTT. Amino acids: CATSDSQGARNQPQHF.

This sequence joins TRBV7-2 and TRBJ1-2; 9 bases line up with TRBD1. V shed 5 bases, J shed 4 bases, and the junction held 8 bases outside the gene matches. There are 15 residues in the CDR3. Germline V gene data show CDR1 as SGHTA and CDR2 as FQGNSA. CDR3 sequence: CASSPRTGGAYGYTF. The CDR3 DNA sequence: TGTGCCAGCAGCCCCAGAACAGGGGGCGCCTATGGCTACACCTTC.

Concerning this clone: The junction does not match germline at one end; this may be a read error. The chain joins TRBV7-7 to TRBJ2-3; 8 bases are a match to TRBD2. Germline CDR1 is SSHAT and CDR2 is FNYEAQ (reference sequence). This CDR3 comprises 15 residues. The CDR3 DNA sequence: TGTGCTAGCAGCTTAGGGCTAGCGGGTGGAGATACGCAGTATTTT. Translating it yields CASSLGLAGGDTQYF.

V and J are TRBV10-3 and TRBJ1-5; 7 bases agree with TRBD1. The CDR3 spans 14 residues. Germline V gene sequence: CDR1 ENHRY, CDR2 SYGVKD. Trimming removed 5 bases from V and 2 bases from J; junction bases left unmatched: 3. Here the CDR3 DNA reads TGTGCCATCAGTAGAGACAGGGGCAATCAGCCCCAGCATTTT. Amino acids: CAISRDRGNQPQHF.

The chain recombines TRBV19 with TRBJ2-7; TRBD2 matches at 10 bases. Per the germline V gene, CDR1 is LNHDA and CDR2 is SQIVND (reference sequence). V was clipped by 2 bases and J by 4 bases; unmatched bases: 2. The CDR3 is 14 amino acids. The CDR3 DNA is TGTGCCAGTAGTATATCGACTAGCGGGTACGAGCAGTACTTC. Residues: CASSISTSGYEQYF.

The chain couples TRBV14 to TRBJ1-1; D unresolved. The CDR3 loop spans 14 amino acids. The germline gives CDR1 SGHDN, CDR2 FVKESK. Between the trimmed V and J ends, which lost 0 bases and 6 bases, there was a span of 11 bases. The CDR3 loop is CASSQEAGVSEAFF. The DNA of the CDR3 is TGTGCCAGCAGCCAAGAGGCTGGTGTCTCTGAAGCTTTCTTT. Full variable domain (missing parts from reference TRBV14 and TRBJ1-1): EAGVTQFPSHSVIEKGQTVTLRCDPISGHDNLYWYRRVMGKEIKFLLHFVKESKQDESGMPNNRFLAERTGGTYSTLKVQPAELEDSGVYFCASSQEAGVSEAFFGQGTRLTVV.

This clone showed up just once. The CDR3 here is CASSDQYYSNQPQHF. The CDR3 bases are TGTGCCAGTAGTGATCAGTACTATAGCAATCAGCCCCAGCATTTT. The V gene is TRBV19, the J gene TRBJ1-5, with D uncertain. CDR3 size: 15 residues. V was cut by 5 bases and J by 0 bases, with 11 bases left in between. The V gene's germline CDR1 is LNHDA and CDR2 SQIVND (reference sequence).

CDR3 protein: CASSRGGRGYTF. The CDR3 DNA reads TGTGCCAGCAGTCGTGGAGGCCGTGGCTACACCTTC. The chain uses TRBV28 and TRBJ1-2; D not certain. The CDR3 runs 12 residues. V was shortened by 5 bases and J by 7 bases, with 11 bases between the two germline ends. Germline V CDR1 and CDR2: MDHEN, SYDVKM.

The chain employs TRBV3-1 (or the pseudogene TRBV3-2) and TRBJ1-2; D may be TRBD1 (5 bases). The ends were cut back, 0 bases at V and 0 bases at J, with 8 bases in the middle. The length of the CDR3 is 15 residues. Per the germline V gene, CDR1 is LGHDT and CDR2 is YNNKEL (reference sequence). CDR3 protein: CASSQEAGANYGYTF. CDR3 coding DNA: TGTGCCAGCAGCCAAGAGGCGGGGGCTAACTATGGCTACACCTTC.

This clone was found once. This chain uses TRBV27 with TRBJ2-5; possibly TRBD2 for D (7 bases). From germline, CDR1 is MNHEY and CDR2 SMNVEV (reference sequence). CDR3 length equals 16 residues. The V end was cut by 4 bases, the J end by 2 bases, with 17 bases between. The CDR3 protein is CASSSSQGRGQETQYF. For the CDR3, the DNA is TGTGCCAGCAGTTCATCTCAGGGGAGGGGGCAAGAGACCCAGTACTTC.